What follows are 27 T cell receptor beta chains derived from one specimen sequenced in a study of monozygotic twins with inflammatory bowel disease. No DNA is given; TCRdb re-called the 5' RACE reads and lists each CDR3 protein once. The table for this sample gives 150,000 to 200,000 distinct CDR3 sequences. Sequenced material: blood. Receptors originate from a human donor with ulcerative colitis or Crohn's disease, or a healthy co-twin of an affected twin (not recorded which).

This chain links TRBV28 with TRBJ1-2. From germline, CDR1 is MDHEN and CDR2 SYDVKM. The CDR3 loop spans 12 amino acids. The CDR3 sequence: CASSLLTNGYTF.

The V call is TRBV12-3 or TRBV12-4, the J call TRBJ1-4. The CDR3 runs to 13 residues. The CDR3: CASSQEPNEKLFF.

The chain combines TRBV28 with TRBJ2-1; TCRdb proposes TRBD2, but this gene call is untestable without DNA. The germline CDR1 and CDR2 sequences are MDHEN and SYDVKM. This CDR3 has 18 amino acids. CDR3 sequence reads: CASSSPYLAGGYSNEQFF.

The chain couples TRBV9 to TRBJ2-7. Per the germline V gene, CDR1 is SGDLS and CDR2 is YYNGEE. This CDR3 spans 15 amino acids. The CDR3 loop reads CASSVGKAFSYEQYF.

This chain joins TRBV28 and TRBJ2-2; the D gene TCRdb calls, TRBD1, cannot be checked with no DNA. This CDR3 contains 16 residues. Germline lookup yields CDR1 MDHEN and CDR2 SYDVKM. The CDR3 spells CASSLKQGTNTGELFF.

V usage is TRBV12-3 or TRBV12-4 and J usage is TRBJ2-2; checking the TCRdb D call of TRBD2 is not possible without DNA. The CDR3 is made up of 15 amino acids. CDR3 loop: CASSLEGPNTGELFF.

This chain connects TRBV5-1 to TRBJ2-1; TCRdb's D call of TRBD1 is untestable without DNA. From germline, CDR1 is SGHRS and CDR2 YFSETQ. This CDR3 has 16 residues. This CDR3 is CASSLKQLGTPDEQFF.

This chain's CDR3 is CASSLTRLLAGGSLNEQFF. The chain joins TRBV5-4 to TRBJ2-1; lacking DNA, the TRBD2 call made by TCRdb goes unchecked. CDR1 and CDR2 from the germline V gene are SGHNT and YYREEE (reference sequence). This CDR3 has 19 residues.

This chain links TRBV5-1 with TRBJ2-7; TCRdb selects TRBD2, and the lack of DNA leaves this call unchecked. Germline CDR1 is SGHRS and CDR2 is YFSETQ. CDR3 length equals 14 residues. The CDR3: CASSSGLAGDEQYF.

The genes are TRBV7-3 and TRBJ2-4. The CDR3 is 15 residues long. The germline CDR1 and CDR2 sequences are SGHTA and FQGTGA. CDR3 amino acids: CASSLSASQGNMQYF. The whole variable domain, filled in from reference TRBV7-3 and TRBJ2-4, reads GAGVSQTPSNKVTEKGKYVELRCDPISGHTALYWYRQSLGQGPEFLIYFQGTGAADDSGLPNDRFFAVRPEGSVSTLKIQRTERGDSAVYLCASSLSASQGNMQYFGAGTRLSVL.

CDR3 in amino acids: CASSFQSYNEQFF. The rearrangement links TRBV5-1 to TRBJ2-1. The germline V gene encodes CDR1 SGHRS and CDR2 YFSETQ. This CDR3 is 13 amino acids long.

This chain uses TRBV5-1 with TRBJ1-1; TCRdb's D call of TRBD1 is untestable without DNA. From germline, CDR1 is SGHRS and CDR2 YFSETQ. The CDR3 runs to 17 residues. CDR3 sequence reads: CASSLRTGAATSSEAFF. The whole variable domain, filled in from reference TRBV5-1 and TRBJ1-1, reads KAGVTQTPRYLIKTRGQQVTLSCSPISGHRSVSWYQQTPGQGLQFLFEYFSETQRNKGNFPGRFSGRQFSNSRSEMNVSTLELGDSALYLCASSLRTGAATSSEAFFGQGTRLTVV.

The chain recombines TRBV27 with TRBJ1-2. This CDR3 region has 13 residues. Germline V gives CDR1 MNHEY, CDR2 SMNVEV (reference sequence). CDR3 in amino acids: CASSYSAMYGYTF.

The chain has TRBV5-1 and TRBJ2-7; TCRdb reports TRBD2, a call that lacks DNA to check it against. CDR1 and CDR2 (germline): SGHRS, YFSETQ. This CDR3 has 15 amino acids. CDR3 residues: CASSLELLPTYEQYF.

The V call is TRBV2, the J call TRBJ1-4; the D call from TCRdb, TRBD1, cannot be confirmed without DNA. The V gene's germline CDR1 is SNHLY and CDR2 FYNNEI. This CDR3 comprises 17 residues. CDR3 region: CASSRQRTTSSNEKLFF.

The V and J genes are TRBV28 and TRBJ1-6; TCRdb proposes TRBD1, but this gene call is untestable without DNA. The CDR3 spans 18 residues. The germline gives CDR1 MDHEN, CDR2 SYDVKM. CDR3: CASSSDREIYPEFSPLHF. The full variable domain, its missing parts supplied by reference TRBV28 and TRBJ1-6, is DVKVTQSSRYLVKRTGEKVFLECVQDMDHENMFWYRQDPGLGLRLIYFSYDVKMKEKGDIPEGYSVSREKKERFSLILESASTNQTSMYLCASSSDREIYPEFSPLHFGNGTRLTVT.

The V gene is TRBV25-1, the J gene TRBJ1-2; TCRdb indicates TRBD1, and absent DNA this call remains unverified. Per germline, CDR1 MGHDK and CDR2 SYGVNS. CDR3 length equals 17 residues. The chain's CDR3 is CASSDRGQGRANYGYTF.

This chain joins TRBV24-1 and TRBJ1-5; the TRBD1 assignment by TCRdb is unverifiable without DNA. Per the germline V gene, CDR1 is KGHDR and CDR2 is SFDVKD. The CDR3 extends over 12 amino acids. The CDR3 sequence is CASTGGNQPQHF.

The CDR3 sequence: CASSSDSLSYEQYF. The V call is TRBV3-1, the J call TRBJ2-7; TCRdb's D call, TRBD1, is unchecked because there is no DNA. This CDR3 comprises 14 residues. Germline CDR1 reads LGHDT; CDR2 reads YNNKEL (reference sequence).

The V call is TRBV7-2, the J call TRBJ2-1; TCRdb returns TRBD2, unconfirmable since there is no DNA. The CDR3 covers 16 residues. Germline values: CDR1 SGHTA, CDR2 FQGNSA. The CDR3 sequence: CASSLAMASVDNEQFF.

The chain couples TRBV5-1 to TRBJ1-1; the TCRdb call, TRBD1, lacks DNA for checking. From germline, CDR1 is SGHRS and CDR2 YFSETQ. This CDR3 region has 15 residues. CDR3 loop: CASSPGTGVSTEAFF.

The chain is built from TRBV7-2 and TRBJ2-3; TCRdb indicates TRBD2, and absent DNA this call remains unverified. Germline loops: CDR1 SGHTA, CDR2 FQGNSA. The CDR3 is 16 residues long. The CDR3 is CASSLDSSGSTDTQYF. Variable domain in full (rest from reference TRBV7-2 and TRBJ2-3): GAGVSQSPSNKVTEKGKDVELRCDPISGHTALYWYRQSLGQGLEFLIYFQGNSAPDKSGLPSDRFSAERTGGSVSTLTIQRTQQEDSAVYLCASSLDSSGSTDTQYFGPGTRLTVL.

The CDR3: CAITAGGTDTQYF. The genes are TRBV10-3 and TRBJ2-3; TCRdb's D call, TRBD1, is unchecked because there is no DNA. This CDR3 is built from 13 residues. Germline-derived CDR1 and CDR2 are ENHRY and SYGVKD.

The chain is built from TRBV6-2 or TRBV6-3 and TRBJ2-1; absent DNA, TCRdb's TRBD2 call cannot be checked. Germline V gene sequence: CDR1 MNHEY, CDR2 SVGEGT. The CDR3 runs 17 residues. CDR3 in amino acids: CASSVSGTSGYYNEQFF.

The chain recombines TRBV27 with TRBJ2-1; lacking DNA, the TRBD1 call made by TCRdb goes unchecked. The CDR3 totals 17 residues. Germline assignment: CDR1 MNHEY and CDR2 SMNVEV (reference sequence). The CDR3 sequence: CASSYMGAGGSYNEQFF.

The rearrangement joins TRBV6-1 to TRBJ1-5. The CDR3 sequence is 13 residues long. Germline CDR1 MNHNS, CDR2 SASEGT. The chain's CDR3 is CASSVRIYRPQHF.

The chain carries TRBV7-2 and TRBJ2-3; absent DNA, TCRdb's TRBD1 call cannot be checked. Germline CDR1 reads SGHTA; CDR2 reads FQGNSA. The CDR3 is made up of 12 amino acids. This CDR3 is CASSLDLQGEYF.